The sequence of this T cell receptor beta chain was determined in a study of regulatory T cells in long-lasting Graves disease (dated by TCRdb to about 2021). About the study as a whole: Newly diagnosed Graves' disease patients had taken antithyroid drugs for less than 3 months. The study took place in China and was registered as a clinical trial. TCR sequencing covered some 13 persistent and 20 newly diagnosed Graves' disease patients, 33 samples in total. Persistent Graves' disease patients were compared with newly diagnosed Graves' disease patients by peripheral blood TCR sequencing and RNA sequencing. Study-wide conclusions, independent of this receptor: As a limitation, the authors acknowledged that the small sample size may reduce accuracy. Because the primary lesion, thyroid tissue, could not be accessed, the study looked at peripheral blood alone. Persistent disease showed preferential use of TRBV28, TRBJ1-2 and TRBJ2-5, whereas newly diagnosed disease favored TRBV20-1 and TRBJ2-1. A larger number of public clonotypes was shared among persistent patients (around 2,700) than among newly diagnosed patients (about 990). Compared with newly diagnosed patients, persistent Graves' disease patients had lower TCR Shannon entropy and fewer highly expanded clones, which suggests clonal expansion. Only the TCR beta chain was sequenced and analyzed.

From the cysteine through the phenylalanine, the CDR3 covers 15 amino acids. Just CDR3 DNA is preserved here, 45 bases in frame from base 1. CDR1 and CDR2 are read off the germline V gene as SNHLY and FYNNEI. The sample's time point label, in plain terms: newly diagnosed GD, antithyroid drugs for less than 3 months. For both TCR sequencing and RNA sequencing, RNA was extracted from PBMCs in TRIzol. The diagnosis of Graves' disease followed American Thyroid Association guidelines. Patients were recruited from an endocrinology department in Xi'an, China. Each patient gave 7 to 9.5 milliliters of peripheral blood, collected in an EDTA anticoagulant tube. Ficoll Paque Plus density gradient separation was used to isolate PBMCs, and no further T cell sorting was done. An Agilent 2100 Bioanalyzer and agarose gel were used to assess RNA quality, and a NanoDrop 2000 was used to measure RNA concentration. Library preparation used multiplex PCR. The instrument was an Illumina HiSeq 4000. TCR beta libraries were built with iRepertoire HTBI primers and Arm-PCR amplification of CDR3 regions. PCR products were gel purified before sequencing. The study's own analysis went as follows. Gene usage analysis of CDR3 amino acid clonotypes relied on the 60 to 65 TRBV and fewer than 15 TRBJ segments identified across samples. Filtered high-quality paired reads were merged into contigs using COPE and FqMerger. BLAST was used to align contigs to IMGT TRBV, TRBD and TRBJ reference genes, with CDR3 defined following IMGT. Highly expanded clones were defined as clonotypes with a frequency above 0.1%. Shannon entropy was used to measure repertoire diversity, and the Gini coefficient was used to measure V-J evenness. Public clonotypes were defined as clonotypes shared by more than one individual. TCRdb reran the public reads through fastp at Q25 and MiXCR, keeping productive beta chains. Each entry merges the rows of one CDR3 protein and shows their most common DNA and genes. For this entry, the V and J calls and clone size follow TCRdb and not the study's own pipeline. Present in this sample are roughly 500,000 distinct CDR3 sequences, approximately 15% of which were seen just once. Approximately 17% of the sample is held by the ten biggest clonotypes.

This clonotype was recorded many times. Its binding antigen is unknown. Relative to the germline gene, one junction end is altered; a read error may explain this. This same sample was also part of a study on T cells in Graves' hyperthyroidism and ophthalmopathy. The second investigation adds: Graves' hyperthyroidism was defined as stable when no progression to ophthalmopathy occurred over 18 months of follow-up. The hyperthyroidism patients were between 18 and 65 years old and newly diagnosed, with a disease duration of less than 2 months. Any patient with an uncontrolled infection, another autoimmune disease, pregnancy or lactation was excluded. Diagnoses were established on the basis of clinical symptoms, serum thyroxine and TRAb, thyroid ultrasound, and orbital computed tomography. The TCR CDR3 was subjected to a first round of RT-PCR using the HTBI primer set and the Qiagen OneStep RT-PCR kit. Most expanded thyroid clonotypes (frequency above 0.001) were also found in blood, which suggests that blood repertoires may mirror thyroid immune responses. In cross-validation, a model built on a 13 V-J signature told ophthalmopathy apart from stable hyperthyroidism with under 90% sensitivity and about 81% specificity, and in testing the same model reached 80%/75%. In validation, the model predicted progression to ophthalmopathy with 65% to 71% sensitivity and approximately 74% specificity, a median of around 6.6 months before onset. To identify TCR V-J signatures that set the groups apart, the researchers used a discovery cohort of 100 patients, made up of around 42 with Graves' ophthalmopathy and 57 with stable Graves' hyperthyroidism. Whether ophthalmopathy could be predicted prospectively was tested in an independent validation cohort made up of fewer than 20 hyperthyroidism patients plus 17 patients who later progressed to ophthalmopathy. The 90 to 100 discovery patients were randomly divided into training and test sets at a 7:3 ratio. In addition, the study compared T-cell repertoires in thyroid tissue and in blood from roughly six Graves' hyperthyroidism patients. Following sampling, methimazole starting at 30 mg daily was given to hyperthyroidism patients, and high-dose intravenous methylprednisolone was given to ophthalmopathy patients. The libraries were constructed in a second round of multiplex PCR and then size-selected and purified. The libraries were sequenced on an Illumina HiSeq2000 using paired-end 100 bp reads. SOAPnuke was used to process the raw data, with reads discarded if the reads contained adapters or uncalled bases, had a mean Phred below 15, or lacked an exact constant-primer or identifier match. COPE v1.2.5 was used to merge high-quality paired reads, and clonotypes were defined as unique nucleotide sequences. MiTCR v1.1 was used to align the clonotypes against IMGT TRBV, TRBD and TRBJ reference segments. Only V-J combinations with frequency above 0.0001, covering about 99% of repertoires, were analysed. The TCS score was defined as the ratio of F50 (clonal expansion) to E x V (chaos), calculated using BLOSUM62-based TCRdist between CDR3 peptides within each V-J. Welch's t-statistics and random forest reduced 450 to 600 V-J features to some 14, which were used in a naive Bayes classifier (R e1071). Sample size was not statistically predetermined, and investigators were not blinded to group allocation. The paper describes TCR Vbeta CDR3 sequencing of 140 or so peripheral blood samples, made up of about 40 ophthalmopathy patients, some 80 hyperthyroidism patients and 17 progressor patients.

The rearrangement combines TRBV2 with TRBJ1-6, with 8 bases aligning to TRBD1. The sequenced sample was peripheral blood mononuclear cells (PBMCs), obtained at new diagnosis, from a patient treated with antithyroid drugs. This receptor was identified in a woman aged 45-60 years with Graves disease. Donor details come from another sample of the same person, matched by shared clones. The nucleotide sequence reads TGTGCCAGCAGGGAAGTGACAGGGGTTTCTTCACCCCTCCACTTT. The resulting protein is CASREVTGVSSPLHF.